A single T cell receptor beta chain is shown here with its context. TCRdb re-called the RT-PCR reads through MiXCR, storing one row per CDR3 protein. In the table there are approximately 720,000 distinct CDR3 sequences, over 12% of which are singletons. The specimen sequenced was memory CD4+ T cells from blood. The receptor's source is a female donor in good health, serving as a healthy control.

The CDR3 region is CASRGDSHEAYGYTF. For the CDR3, the DNA is TGTGCCAGCAGAGGGGACAGCCATGAGGCCTATGGCTACACCTTC. The V gene is TRBV2, the J gene TRBJ1-2, with TRBD1 matching over 7 bases. Germline V lookup: CDR1 SNHLY, CDR2 FYNNEI. CDR3 size: 15 residues. The J segment lost 4 bases and the V segment lost 6 bases, leaving 11 bases of the junction unmatched.